The clone carrying this T cell receptor (beta chain) was seen ten or more times. The antigen is undetermined. TCRdb redid the calling of the 5' RACE reads with MiXCR, one entry per CDR3 protein. Among under 250,000 distinct CDR3 sequences listed, more than 6.5% were seen once. This CDR3 has 19 amino acids. Trimming took 4 bases from V and 5 from J; bases not matched to a gene: 19. In germline, CDR1 is SGHRS, CDR2 YFSETQ. All donors comprised healthy Caucasians. The data were obtained in a study of identical twins. Whole-study results and caveats: Excess twin sharing in beta out-of-frame sequences was weaker. Within cord blood, abundant beta clonotypes carried fewer insertions, but memory repertoires showed no such trend. Instead of following the same donors, the conclusions were based on cross-sectional statistical analysis.

Another study also made use of these data, one on yellow fever vaccine responses in identical twins.

The V call is TRBV5-1, the J call TRBJ2-2; 8 bases match TRBD1. The TCR was taken from a woman aged 18-35 years in good health. Sequenced material: memory (CD45RO+) T cells sorted from blood. This chain's CDR3 is CASSQKGSTGVSRTGELFF. In DNA, the CDR3 is TGCGCCAGCAGCCAAAAGGGATCGACAGGGGTGTCGAGGACCGGGGAGCTGTTTTTT.